Each of the 28 T cell receptor beta chains below was sequenced from the same sample in a study of blood T cell repertoires in COVID-19. Libraries were prepared by immunoSEQ multiplex PCR; TCRdb keeps only in-frame clonotypes and omits some of them. The sample consists of 90,000 to 120,000 clones, 80% to 90% of them appearing once. Sequencing used peripheral blood. Receptors originate from a man in his forties with active or convalescent COVID-19.

CDR3 amino acids: CASSYEGLVIEQYF. In DNA form, the CDR3 reads TGTGCCAGCAGTTACGAGGGACTAGTCATCGAGCAGTACTTC. This chain uses TRBV6-2 or TRBV6-3 with TRBJ2-7, with TRBD2 matching over 8 bases. The trim removed 2 bases at V and 6 bases at J, leaving 6 bases unmatched. The V gene's germline CDR1 is MNHEY and CDR2 SVGEGT. The CDR3 contains 14 residues.

The gene calls are TRBV5-1 and TRBJ1-6; the D gene is possibly TRBD1 (6 bases). V was shortened by 0 bases and J by 8 bases, with 12 bases between the two germline ends. This CDR3 region has 15 residues. Germline CDR1 is SGHRS and CDR2 is YFSETQ. As DNA, the CDR3 is TGCGCCAGCAGCTTGGACAGGCCAGGGGATTCACCCCTCCACTTT. It yields the protein CASSLDRPGDSPLHF. Full variable domain (remainder filled in from reference TRBV5-1 and TRBJ1-6): KAGVTQTPRYLIKTRGQQVTLSCSPISGHRSVSWYQQTPGQGLQFLFEYFSETQRNKGNFPGRFSGRQFSNSRSEMNVSTLELGDSALYLCASSLDRPGDSPLHFGNGTRLTVT.

This chain connects TRBV28 to TRBJ2-3; TRBD2 matches 8 bases. V shed 2 bases, J shed 13 bases, and the junction held 8 bases outside the gene matches. This CDR3 comprises 13 residues. Germline CDR1 reads MDHEN; CDR2 reads SYDVKM. CDR3 sequence (DNA): TGTGCCAGCAGTTTACCCCTCGGGAGGGCCAAGTATTTT. Its protein is CASSLPLGRAKYF.

The rearrangement uses TRBV7-2 and TRBJ2-7; TRBD2 agrees at 10 bases. The CDR3 extends over 14 amino acids. Germline CDR1 SGHTA, CDR2 FQGNSA. J lost 3 bases, V lost 2 bases, and 1 base had no gene match. CDR3 DNA sequence: TGTGCCAGCAGCTTAAGACTAGCGGGCTACGAGCAGTACTTC. Translating gives CASSLRLAGYEQYF. The full variable domain, in which reference TRBV7-2 and TRBJ2-7 provide the parts outside the CDR3, is GAGVSQSPSNKVTEKGKDVELRCDPISGHTALYWYRQSLGQGLEFLIYFQGNSAPDKSGLPSDRFSAERTGGSVSTLTIQRTQQEDSAVYLCASSLRLAGYEQYFGPGTRLTVT.

The chain is built from TRBV7-6 and TRBJ2-1; D is uncertain. Germline CDR1 reads SGHVS; CDR2 reads FNYEAQ. Trimming took off 4 bases at V and 2 bases at J, with 6 bases between the two ends. The CDR3 has 13 amino acids. The CDR3 coding sequence is TGTGCCAGCAGCTCTCCCCCCTACAATGAGCAGTTCTTC. Translating it yields CASSSPPYNEQFF.

The J gene is TRBJ2-2, the V gene TRBV5-1; 7 bases map to TRBD1. Trimming cost V 1 base and J 0 bases; bases outside gene matches: 3. This CDR3 has 16 amino acids. Germline loops: CDR1 SGHRS, CDR2 YFSETQ. As DNA, the CDR3 is TGCGCCAGCAGCTTGAGACAGGGATCGAACACCGGGGAGCTGTTTTTT. Its translation is CASSLRQGSNTGELFF.

V usage is TRBV28 and J usage is TRBJ1-1; 10 bases agree with TRBD1. Losses at the gene ends were 8 bases for V and 5 bases for J; bases not matched to a gene: 11. Germline lookup yields CDR1 MDHEN and CDR2 SYDVKM. The CDR3 extends over 15 amino acids. DNA for the CDR3: TGTGCCAGCGTTGGACAGGGGGTGATGAGGACTGAAGCTTTCTTT. This sequence encodes CASVGQGVMRTEAFF.

V is TRBV4-1 and J is TRBJ1-4; no firm D call. Germline loops: CDR1 MGHRA, CDR2 YSYEKL. The CDR3 has 16 amino acids. Trimming took 1 base from V and 7 from J, leaving 16 bases between them. The CDR3 here is CASSQVLGPAGEKLFF. As DNA, the CDR3 is TGCGCCAGCAGCCAAGTGCTCGGGCCCGCGGGTGAAAAACTGTTTTTT.

The chain is built from TRBV4-3 and TRBJ2-2; TRBD2 matches 8 bases. V lost 0 bases and J lost 7; bases outside the gene matches: 7. Per germline, CDR1 LGHNA and CDR2 YSLEER. The length of the CDR3 is 16 residues. The CDR3 DNA reads as TGCGCCAGCAGCCAAGAGTGGACGGGAGGGGACGGGGAGCTGTTTTTT. It yields the protein CASSQEWTGGDGELFF.

The chain links TRBV11-2 to TRBJ2-7; D gene unclear. The germline V gene encodes CDR1 SGHAT and CDR2 FQNNGV. The CDR3 sequence is 11 residues long. The ends were cut back, 1 base at V and 10 bases at J, with 8 bases in the middle. This chain's CDR3 is CASSLGWRQYF. CDR3 nucleotide sequence: TGTGCCAGCAGCTTAGGGTGGAGACAGTACTTC.

This sequence joins TRBV5-1 and TRBJ2-3, with TRBD2 identical over 7 bases. The V gene's germline CDR1 is SGHRS and CDR2 YFSETQ. This CDR3 has 16 residues. The junction had 6 bases not matched to a gene; V was cut back by 0 bases and J by 2 bases. The CDR3, as DNA: TGCGCCAGCAGCTTGGGGCTAGCGGAGTTCACAGATACGCAGTATTTT. This encodes CASSLGLAEFTDTQYF.

This rearrangement joins TRBV30 to TRBJ2-7; weak D call: TRBD2 (5 bases). V dropped 0 bases and J dropped 5 bases, with 23 bases sitting between them. The CDR3 length is 17 residues. Per germline, CDR1 GTSNPN and CDR2 SVGIG (reference sequence). The CDR3 DNA reads TGTGCCTGGAGTGTTAGTATCAGTCAGCGGAGTATCGACGAGCAGTACTTC. Its translation is CAWSVSISQRSIDEQYF.

This CDR3 reads CASSLAGGAYEQYF. CDR3 DNA: TGTGCCAGCAGTTTAGCAGGGGGCGCCTACGAGCAGTACTTC. This chain connects TRBV28 to TRBJ2-7; 8 bases are shared with TRBD1. Germline-derived CDR1 and CDR2 are MDHEN and SYDVKM. With 2 bases clipped from V and 2 bases from J, the junction kept 2 bases outside the gene matches. CDR3 length equals 14 residues.

The gene calls are TRBV7-3 and TRBJ1-5; D remains ambiguous. Looked up from germline, CDR1 is SGHTA and CDR2 is FQGTGA. Trimming pared 4 bases from V and 1 base from J, leaving 17 bases between. CDR3 length: 17 residues. The CDR3 spells CASSSGRGPVSNQPQHF. For the CDR3, the DNA is TGTGCCAGCAGCTCCGGTCGTGGGCCGGTGAGCAATCAGCCCCAGCATTTT. The variable domain in full, completed from reference TRBV7-3 and TRBJ1-5, reads GAGVSQTPSNKVTEKGKYVELRCDPISGHTALYWYRQSLGQGPEFLIYFQGTGAADDSGLPNDRFFAVRPEGSVSTLKIQRTERGDSAVYLCASSSGRGPVSNQPQHFGDGTRLSIL.

The chain joins TRBV7-2 to TRBJ1-4, with 8 bases that match TRBD1. V shed 6 bases, J shed 0 bases, and the junction held 3 bases outside the gene matches. This CDR3 spans 15 amino acids. The V gene's germline CDR1 is SGHTA and CDR2 FQGNSA. CDR3 nucleotides: TGTGCCAGCAGGACAGGGGAGTCAACTAATGAAAAACTGTTTTTT. It codes for CASRTGESTNEKLFF. Based on the CDR3 plus reference TRBV7-2 and TRBJ1-4, the full variable domain is GAGVSQSPSNKVTEKGKDVELRCDPISGHTALYWYRQSLGQGLEFLIYFQGNSAPDKSGLPSDRFSAERTGGSVSTLTIQRTQQEDSAVYLCASRTGESTNEKLFFGSGTQLSVL.

The chain has TRBV30 and TRBJ2-7, with D possibly being TRBD2 (6 bases). From germline, CDR1 is GTSNPN and CDR2 SVGIG (reference sequence). CDR3 length: 14 amino acids. V lost 7 bases, J lost 0 bases, and 16 bases lay in between. Here the CDR3 reads CASNGGPSSYEQYF. In DNA, the CDR3 is TGTGCCTCAAACGGGGGTCCGAGCTCCTACGAGCAGTACTTC.

CDR3 nucleotide sequence: TGCGCCAGCAGCCAAACCAGACAGGGATCATCAGAGACCCAGTACTTC. It encodes CASSQTRQGSSETQYF. The chain links TRBV4-1 to TRBJ2-5; TRBD1 agrees at 7 bases. The CDR3 is made up of 16 amino acids. J was trimmed by 4 bases and V by 2 bases; bases with no gene match: 10. Germline CDR1 MGHRA, CDR2 YSYEKL.

The chain has TRBV5-4 and TRBJ2-7; the match to TRBD2 covers 9 bases. The CDR3 totals 18 residues. V was clipped by 2 bases and J by 0 bases; unmatched bases: 12. The germline gives CDR1 SGHNT, CDR2 YYREEE (reference sequence). CDR3 residues: CASSLVPPGGRGSYEQYF. The CDR3 DNA sequence: TGTGCCAGCAGCTTAGTCCCACCTGGCGGGAGGGGCTCCTACGAGCAGTACTTC.

This sequence joins TRBV11-2 and TRBJ2-1; 10 nucleotides line up with TRBD2. The junction had 21 bases not matched to a gene; V was cut back by 5 bases and J by 8 bases. Germline V gives CDR1 SGHAT, CDR2 FQNNGV. The CDR3 sequence is 19 residues long. CDR3 DNA: TGTGCCAGCAGCCCCCCGGATCTGGGGGGACTAGCGTACTTCGATGAGCAGTTCTTC. Protein product: CASSPPDLGGLAYFDEQFF.

The V and J genes are TRBV7-2 and TRBJ1-6; D is undetermined. V lost 3 bases to trimming and J lost 7 bases, with 10 bases between them. This CDR3 is built from 14 residues. CDR1 SGHTA and CDR2 FQGNSA come from the germline V gene. The CDR3 protein is CASSFRGQNSPLHF. CDR3 coding DNA: TGTGCCAGCAGCTTTAGAGGCCAGAATTCACCCCTCCACTTT.

This clone has a single count. The chain joins TRBV19 to TRBJ1-1, with a weak D call TRBD1 (5 bases). CDR1 is LNHDA and CDR2 is SQIVND in the germline V gene (reference sequence). V was clipped by 0 bases and J by 0 bases, with 11 bases between them. CDR3 length: 16 amino acids. CDR3 bases: TGTGCCAGTAGTATAGATCCAGTACAGGTGAACACTGAAGCTTTCTTT. Encoded protein: CASSIDPVQVNTEAFF.

The chain couples TRBV28 to TRBJ1-1; tentative D call: TRBD1 (5 bases). Germline lookup yields CDR1 MDHEN and CDR2 SYDVKM. The V and J ends lost 5 bases and 9 bases respectively, with 16 bases between them. There are 13 residues in the CDR3. The CDR3: CASSPDDRGKAFF. The CDR3 DNA reads TGTGCCAGCAGTCCCGACGACAGAGGTAAAGCTTTCTTT. Based on the CDR3 plus reference TRBV28 and TRBJ1-1, the full variable domain is DVKVTQSSRYLVKRTGEKVFLECVQDMDHENMFWYRQDPGLGLRLIYFSYDVKMKEKGDIPEGYSVSREKKERFSLILESASTNQTSMYLCASSPDDRGKAFFGQGTRLTVV.

The V gene is TRBV24-1, the J gene TRBJ2-2; 9 bases fit TRBD1. The CDR3 extends over 17 amino acids. Unmatched junction bases numbered 10, after V lost 9 bases and J lost 0 bases. Germline V gives CDR1 KGHDR, CDR2 SFDVKD. The CDR3 DNA is TGTGCCACCGGCGGGACAGGGCATACTTCGAACACCGGGGAGCTGTTTTTT. As protein: CATGGTGHTSNTGELFF.

This clone was picked up one time. The chain couples TRBV5-1 to TRBJ1-5; D not resolved. The germline CDR1 and CDR2 sequences are SGHRS and YFSETQ. This CDR3 region has 15 residues. Trimming removed 2 bases from V and 3 bases from J, with 12 bases in between. Here the CDR3 reads CASSFAGISNQPQHF. CDR3 nucleotides: TGCGCCAGCAGCTTTGCGGGGATTTCCAATCAGCCCCAGCATTTT.

This clone was picked up a small number of times. This chain uses TRBV5-1 with TRBJ2-7; TRBD2 matches at 8 bases. Per the germline V gene, CDR1 is SGHRS and CDR2 is YFSETQ. The CDR3 runs 16 residues. J lost 1 base, V lost 4 bases, and 10 bases had no gene match. In DNA form, the CDR3 reads TGCGCCAGCAGCCCATCCGCCGGGACTAGTTCCTACGAGCAGTACTTC. Protein: CASSPSAGTSSYEQYF. Full variable domain (remainder filled in from reference TRBV5-1 and TRBJ2-7): KAGVTQTPRYLIKTRGQQVTLSCSPISGHRSVSWYQQTPGQGLQFLFEYFSETQRNKGNFPGRFSGRQFSNSRSEMNVSTLELGDSALYLCASSPSAGTSSYEQYFGPGTRLTVT.

The J gene is TRBJ1-6, the V gene TRBV5-1, with a weak D call TRBD1 (5 bases). Germline CDR1 reads SGHRS; CDR2 reads YFSETQ. V shed 3 bases and J shed 10 bases, with 14 bases lying between them. This CDR3 contains 14 residues. The CDR3 coding sequence is TGCGCCAGCAGCTCCCGTCCGGGGGAGTCACCCCTCCACTTT. Amino acid sequence: CASSSRPGESPLHF.

This chain links TRBV5-6 with TRBJ2-3; tentative D call: TRBD1 (6 bases). Trimming shortened V by 0 bases and J by 4 bases, and 9 bases separated the two germline ends. This CDR3 has 14 amino acids. CDR1 and CDR2 (germline): SGHDT, YYEEEE. This chain's CDR3 is CASSLEAGADTQYF. CDR3 DNA: TGTGCCAGCAGCTTGGAGGCAGGGGCAGATACGCAGTATTTT.

This chain uses TRBV4-3 with TRBJ2-1, with TRBD2 as a possible D gene (5 bases). V was pared by 4 bases and J by 10 bases, with 14 bases between. Germline assignment: CDR1 LGHNA and CDR2 YSLEER. The CDR3 is 13 amino acids. The CDR3 region has the DNA TGCGCCAGCAGCCTAGGACTGATGAGAGAGCAGTTCTTC. Protein: CASSLGLMREQFF.